These 29 T cell receptor beta chains were sequenced from one sample in a study of OX40 agonist ivuxolimab in advanced cancers. Libraries were prepared by immunoSEQ multiplex PCR; TCRdb keeps only in-frame clonotypes and omits some of them. The sample includes about 50,000 clones, 82% of them seen just once. This specimen consisted of CD4+ or CD8+ T cells sorted from blood, obtained in a trial of the OX40 agonist ivuxolimab. The receptors originated from an adult with an advanced solid tumor such as melanoma, head and neck, liver or kidney cancer.

V and J are TRBV2 and TRBJ2-7, with 11 bases fitting TRBD1. The CDR3 loop spans 17 amino acids. Trimming cost V 4 bases and J 3 bases; bases outside gene matches: 11. Germline CDR1 and CDR2: SNHLY and FYNNEI. In DNA, the CDR3 is TGTGCCAGCAGTGGTAAAATCTCGGGACAGGGGGTCTACGAGCAGTACTTC. Translation: CASSGKISGQGVYEQYF.

The chain employs TRBV10-3 and TRBJ2-7, with D perhaps matching TRBD2 (6 bases). The CDR3 loop spans 16 amino acids. Looked up from germline, CDR1 is ENHRY and CDR2 is SYGVKD. Trimming removed 2 bases at V and 2 bases at J, with 16 bases between. The DNA of the CDR3 is TGTGCCATCAGTGAGAAGGTGTCCGGGGGTCCCTACGAGCAGTACTTC. Its translation is CAISEKVSGGPYEQYF.

The V call is TRBV30, the J call TRBJ1-2, with 7 bases identical to TRBD1. V dropped 3 bases and J dropped 2; count of bases not matched to a gene: 12. The CDR3 consists of 16 residues. Germline values: CDR1 GTSNPN, CDR2 SVGIG (reference sequence). The CDR3 nucleotides read TGTGCCTGGAGCTCTCTCACAGGGGTCGAAAACTATGGCTACACCTTC. Translated, it gives CAWSSLTGVENYGYTF.

The rearrangement uses TRBV13 and TRBJ1-2, with D possibly TRBD1 on 6 matching bases. Trimming took 3 bases from V and 0 from J, leaving 11 bases between them. This CDR3 is 15 amino acids long. CDR1 is PRHDT, CDR2 FYEKMQ, per germline (reference sequence). The CDR3 DNA sequence: TGTGCCAGCAGCTTCACAGGGCCCTCTAACTATGGCTACACCTTC. This codes for CASSFTGPSNYGYTF.

The chain uses TRBV5-4 and TRBJ2-3; 13 nucleotides match TRBD2. V gave up 4 bases and J gave up 5 bases; unmatched junction bases: 7. The CDR3 runs 16 residues. Germline lookup yields CDR1 SGHNT and CDR2 YYREEE (reference sequence). The CDR3 loop reads CASSLGTSGVGDTQYF. CDR3 DNA sequence: TGTGCCAGCAGCCTAGGGACTAGCGGGGTAGGAGATACGCAGTATTTT.

The genes are TRBV5-8 and TRBJ1-2; a possible D gene is TRBD1 (6 bases). Germline V gene lookup returns CDR1 SGHTS and CDR2 YDEGEE. The V gene lost 3 bases and the J gene lost 4 bases, with 13 bases spanning the gap. This CDR3 has 14 residues. CDR3 residues: CASSSPGAGYGYTF. The CDR3 DNA sequence: TGTGCCAGCAGCTCACCGGGGGCCGGCTATGGCTACACCTTC. The full variable domain, its missing parts supplied by reference TRBV5-8 and TRBJ1-2, is EAGVTQSPTHLIKTRGQQATLRCSPISGHTSVYWYQQALGLGLQFLLWYDEGEERNRGNFPPRFSGRQFPNYSSELNVNALELEDSALYLCASSSPGAGYGYTFGSGTRLTVV.

The chain recombines TRBV6-5 with TRBJ2-4; 7 bases map to TRBD1. This CDR3 has 12 amino acids. Per the germline V gene, CDR1 is MNHEY and CDR2 is SVGAGI. V was pared by 6 bases and J by 6 bases, with 2 bases of the junction left unmatched. The CDR3 DNA reads as TGTGCCAGCAGCCGGACAGGAAACATTCAGTACTTC. This translates into CASSRTGNIQYF.

This chain uses TRBV10-1 with TRBJ2-5; D perhaps matches TRBD1 (6 bases). Gene TRBJ2-7 matches the end of the DNA better, so the J call may be wrong. Germline CDR1 WNHNN, CDR2 SYGVQD (reference sequence). The CDR3 spans 16 residues. The chain's CDR3 is CASSFPKGDQEGEQYF. In DNA, the CDR3 is TGCGCCAGCAGTTTCCCGAAGGGGGACCAGGAAGGCGAGCAGTACTTC.

This chain uses TRBV19 with TRBJ2-7; tentatively, D is TRBD1 or TRBD2 (5 bases each). Germline assignment: CDR1 LNHDA and CDR2 SQIVND (reference sequence). The V and J ends lost 3 bases and 5 bases respectively, with 17 bases between them. The CDR3 is made up of 15 amino acids. CDR3: CASSMSGQGIDEQYF. CDR3 sequence (DNA): TGTGCCAGTAGTATGAGCGGCCAGGGAATCGACGAGCAGTACTTC.

This chain uses TRBV4-2 with TRBJ1-5; D remains ambiguous. There are 13 residues in the CDR3. Germline V gene lookup returns CDR1 LGHNA and CDR2 YNFKEQ. V shed 0 bases and J shed 5 bases, with 5 bases lying between them. The CDR3 loop is CASSQEADQPQHF. As DNA, the CDR3 is TGTGCCAGCAGCCAAGAAGCTGATCAGCCCCAGCATTTT.

The chain is built from TRBV18 and TRBJ1-5; D not resolved. The CDR3 loop spans 14 amino acids. The V gene's germline CDR1 is KGHSH and CDR2 LQKENI. The V end lost 5 bases, the J end lost 0 bases, and 8 bases lay between the germline ends. Written as DNA, the CDR3 is TGTGCCAGCTCATTAACAGATAGCAATCAGCCCCAGCATTTT. Translation gives CASSLTDSNQPQHF.

A remark on this clone: Compared with germline, one end of the junction differs, possibly owing to a read error. The genes are TRBV5-4 and TRBJ1-6; 8 bases match TRBD1. The CDR3 length is 15 residues. Germline V gives CDR1 SGHNT, CDR2 YYREEE (reference sequence). For the CDR3, the DNA is TGCGCCAGCAGCCAATTGGTCCAGGGGGCTTCACCCCTCCACTTT. Its protein product is CASSQLVQGASPLHF.

The chain recombines TRBV6-1 with TRBJ2-2; 7 bases fit TRBD1. Trimming at V came to 6 bases and at J to 6 bases, leaving 10 bases not matched to a gene. This CDR3 region has 15 residues. Per germline, CDR1 MNHNS and CDR2 SASEGT. The CDR3 nucleotides are TGTGCCAGCAGACAAAGACAGGGAGTGGCCGGGGAGCTGTTTTTT. This sequence encodes CASRQRQGVAGELFF.

This clone was detected a few times. V usage is TRBV10-3 and J usage is TRBJ1-1, with D uncertain. Deletions cut 0 bases from V and 0 bases from J, with 5 bases between. The germline CDR1 and CDR2 sequences are ENHRY and SYGVKD. The CDR3 has 14 residues. The CDR3 protein is CAISESSMNTEAFF. The CDR3 bases are TGTGCCATCAGTGAGTCGTCGATGAACACTGAAGCTTTCTTT.

This chain links TRBV15 with TRBJ2-6; possible D gene TRBD2, 5 bases. The CDR3 spans 15 residues. V was trimmed by 8 bases and J by 0 bases, leaving 11 bases between them. Germline CDR1 LNHNV, CDR2 YYDKDF (reference sequence). This CDR3 is CATHGGYSGANVLTF. The DNA of the CDR3 is TGTGCCACCCACGGCGGGTACTCTGGGGCCAACGTCCTGACTTTC.

CDR3 DNA sequence: TGTGCCAGCAGTGGGTCTAATCAGCCCCAGCATTTT. Amino acids: CASSGSNQPQHF. This chain uses TRBV2 with TRBJ1-5; D is unclear. V gave up 4 bases and J gave up 4 bases, with 5 bases separating them. Germline CDR1 is SNHLY and CDR2 is FYNNEI. The CDR3 consists of 12 residues.

The V and J genes are TRBV7-9 and TRBJ1-4, with 8 bases identical to TRBD1. V shed 5 bases, J shed 7 bases, and the junction held 6 bases outside the gene matches. CDR1 and CDR2 (germline): SEHNR, FQNEAQ (reference sequence). CDR3 length equals 14 residues. The CDR3 region is CASSLGQGVEKLFF. The DNA of the CDR3 is TGTGCCAGCAGCCTCGGACAGGGTGTTGAAAAACTGTTTTTT.

V and J are TRBV21-1 and TRBJ2-5; no DNA check was done on the table's D call, TRBD2. The end of the DNA fits TRBJ2-7 better, so the J call may be wrong. TRBV21-1 is tagged as a pseudogene. The CDR3 has 15 amino acids. The CDR3 sequence: CASSNLLAGAYEQYF. In DNA, the CDR3 is TGTGCCAGCAGCAATCTCCTAGCGGGAGCCTACGAGCAGTACTTC.

The chain has TRBV25-1 and TRBJ2-5, with 8 bases fitting TRBD1. Germline CDR1 is MGHDK and CDR2 is SYGVNS. The CDR3 is 15 residues long. V trimming: 3 bases; J trimming: 9 bases; junction bases outside the gene matches: 12. CDR3 residues: CASSDPGQALSAQYF. CDR3 nucleotides: TGTGCCAGCAGTGACCCGGGACAGGCTTTGTCGGCCCAGTACTTC.

The chain carries TRBV19 and TRBJ2-6; no clear D. Trimming left V 9 bases short and J 1 base short, with 13 bases between. The CDR3 runs 15 residues. Germline CDR1 reads LNHDA; CDR2 reads SQIVND (reference sequence). CDR3 bases: TGTGCCAGCTCGCATTGGGGATCTGGGGCCAACGTCCTGACTTTC. It is translated as CASSHWGSGANVLTF.

As DNA, the CDR3 is TGTGCCAGCTCGGGGGGCCGAGTAGATACGCAGTATTTT. This gives the protein CASSGGRVDTQYF. The J gene is TRBJ2-3, the V gene TRBV18, with D perhaps matching TRBD1 or TRBD2 (6 bases each). From germline, CDR1 is KGHSH and CDR2 LQKENI. CDR3 length: 13 amino acids. Trimming removed 6 bases from V and 5 bases from J, with 12 bases in between. Based on the CDR3 plus reference TRBV18 and TRBJ2-3, the full variable domain is NAGVMQNPRHLVRRRGQEARLRCSPMKGHSHVYWYRQLPEEGLKFMVYLQKENIIDESGMPKERFSAEFPKEGPSILRIQQVVRGDSAAYFCASSGGRVDTQYFGPGTRLTVL.

This chain connects TRBV19 to TRBJ1-1; a possible D gene is TRBD1 (5 bases). CDR1 is LNHDA and CDR2 is SQIVND in the germline V gene (reference sequence). Trimming took 5 bases from V and 6 from J, leaving 10 bases between them. The CDR3 has 12 residues. CDR3 sequence reads: CASSRGAAEAFF. DNA for the CDR3: TGTGCCAGTAGTCGAGGGGCAGCTGAAGCTTTCTTT.

By sample fraction, this clone is medium-sized (0.01 to 0.1%). This chain connects TRBV10-2 to TRBJ1-2, with 7 positions matching TRBD1. V was clipped by 6 bases and J by 7 bases; unmatched bases: 8. This CDR3 comprises 13 residues. Germline V gene data show CDR1 as WSHSY and CDR2 as SAAADI. The CDR3 protein is CASRTQGDSGYTF. CDR3 DNA: TGCGCCAGCAGGACGCAGGGGGATAGTGGCTACACCTTC.

The chain carries TRBV6-4 and TRBJ2-7; 8 bases map to TRBD2. J was trimmed by 4 bases and V by 10 bases; bases with no gene match: 12. CDR3 size: 14 residues. Per the germline V gene, CDR1 is MRHNA and CDR2 is SNTAGT. CDR3 residues: CAKTVQAGVYEQYF. Written as DNA, the CDR3 is TGTGCCAAAACGGTGCAAGCGGGGGTGTACGAGCAGTACTTC.

The chain is built from TRBV14 and TRBJ1-5; D gene ambiguous. Germline V gene sequence: CDR1 SGHDN, CDR2 FVKESK. The CDR3 has 21 residues. V was pared by 1 base and J by 5 bases, with 30 bases between. CDR3 residues: CASSQAEVSSLRPGRDQPQHF. The CDR3 DNA follows: TGTGCCAGCAGCCAAGCGGAAGTCTCAAGCTTAAGGCCCGGGCGGGATCAGCCCCAGCATTTT.

This clone was seen more than once but under ten times. The chain uses TRBV19 and TRBJ1-1, with 8 nucleotides matching TRBD1. Germline V gives CDR1 LNHDA, CDR2 SQIVND (reference sequence). The CDR3 length is 14 residues. Trimming at V came to 5 bases and at J to 4 bases, leaving 6 bases not matched to a gene. The CDR3 sequence is CASSDRGGVTEAFF. The CDR3 nucleotides read TGTGCCAGTAGTGACAGGGGAGGTGTCACTGAAGCTTTCTTT.

The chain recombines TRBV30 with TRBJ1-6; D may be TRBD1 (5 bases). Germline CDR1 and CDR2: GTSNPN and SVGIG (reference sequence). Trimming removed 2 bases at V and 3 bases at J, with 11 bases between. The CDR3 consists of 15 residues. CDR3 in DNA: TGTGCCTGGAGTTCGGCAGGGAACTATAATTCACCCCTCCACTTT. Translating it yields CAWSSAGNYNSPLHF.

This clone came up once. For the CDR3, the DNA is TGTGCCAGCAGCACCCGGCGAGGGACCCAGTACTTC. It translates to CASSTRRGTQYF. The chain employs TRBV7-2 and TRBJ2-5; D remains unclear. The CDR3 is 12 residues long. Germline CDR1 and CDR2: SGHTA and FQGNSA. The ends were cut back, 5 bases at V and 7 bases at J, with 11 bases in the middle. Looking up the rest from reference TRBV7-2 and TRBJ2-5 gives the full variable domain: GAGVSQSPSNKVTEKGKDVELRCDPISGHTALYWYRQSLGQGLEFLIYFQGNSAPDKSGLPSDRFSAERTGGSVSTLTIQRTQQEDSAVYLCASSTRRGTQYFGPGTRLLVL.

This clone was detected a few times. V is TRBV9 and J is TRBJ1-3; D is unclear. The CDR3 totals 13 residues. Trimming took 3 bases from V and 2 from J, leaving 6 bases between them. Germline-derived CDR1 and CDR2 are SGDLS and YYNGEE. The CDR3 region has the DNA TGTGCCAGCAGCGGTCGCCCTGGAAACACCATATATTTT. Translating it yields CASSGRPGNTIYF.